What follows describes a single T cell receptor (beta chain). The antigen this receptor binds is unknown. No base qualities exist here, and no much larger clone lies one base off it. The germline V gene specifies SGHTA as CDR1 and FQGNSA as CDR2. From cysteine to phenylalanine, the CDR3 is 16 amino acids long. Only CDR3 DNA is held: 48 bases, read in frame from base 1. After removal of 4 bases from V and 3 bases from J, the junction retains 10 bases not matched to a gene. The data originate from a study of blood T cell repertoires in COVID-19 (TCRdb year 2020). For the wider study: Samples from collaborators originated in the United States, Italy and Spain and spanned both the acute and convalescent phases of COVID-19. The prospective study material was composed of cDNA or gDNA derived from T cells, B-cell-depleted T cells, or PBMCs. Nearly every sample came with metadata listing a de-identified subject ID, COVID-19 status, age in years and sex. The dataset comprised deeply sampled blood TCRbeta repertoires from subjects exposed to, actively infected with, or recovered from COVID-19. Where available, HLA class I and class II types were obtained from metadata supplied by the sample provider rather than from assay-based typing. The repertoires were released in a freely available public database intended as a resource for research on the immune response to SARS-CoV-2. The samples were drawn from the first 160 participants of the ongoing ImmuneRACE study and from 1,254 subjects provided by 6 global collaborators.

Broad study findings and their caveats: The amount of clinical and demographic metadata varied by source and participant and was provided uncurated.

The immunoSEQ Assay, a bias-controlled multiplex PCR, was used to amplify TCRbeta CDR3 regions from genomic DNA. The authors processed their data as follows. Nucleated cell counts per sample were estimated from amplification of reference gene primers within the assay. To quantify the absolute abundance of each unique TCRbeta CDR3 rearrangement, sequence reads were collapsed and filtered. Productive Simpson clonality was computed per sample as the square root of Simpson's diversity index over productive rearrangements. TCRdb's version of the immuneACCESS table is confined to in-frame rearrangements and falls short of the full clone set. An unresolved V gene accounts for under half of the shortfall where checked; the remainder is of unknown origin. That table supplies the V and J calls and clone size; D and trimming were determined from the DNA. The sample table holds some 400,000 clones, of which around nine tenths were seen once. The ten largest clonotypes hold about 3% of the sample.

Each collaborating institution followed its own protocols to collect whole blood in K2EDTA tubes. For TCRbeta analysis, collaborator samples were shipped as frozen whole blood, as isolated PBMCs, or as DNA extracted from either sample type. Sequenced material: peripheral blood. Rearrangement joined TRBV7-2 to TRBJ2-7; a stretch of 9 junction bases matches TRBD1. The clonotype originates from a human donor in a cohort sampled during active COVID-19. The DNA sequence is TGTGCCAGCAGCTCTTATTCCGGGGACAGGGTCTACGAGCAGTACTTC. It encodes CASSSYSGDRVYEQYF.